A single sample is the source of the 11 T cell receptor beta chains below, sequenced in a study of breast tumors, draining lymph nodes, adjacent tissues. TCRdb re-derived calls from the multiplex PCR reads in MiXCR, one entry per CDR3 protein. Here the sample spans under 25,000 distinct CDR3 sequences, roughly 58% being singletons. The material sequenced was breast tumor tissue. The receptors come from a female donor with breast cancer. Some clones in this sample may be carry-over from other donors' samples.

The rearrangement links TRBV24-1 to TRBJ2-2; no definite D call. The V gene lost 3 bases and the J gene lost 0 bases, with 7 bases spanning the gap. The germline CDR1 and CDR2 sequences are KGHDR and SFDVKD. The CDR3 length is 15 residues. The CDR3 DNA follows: TGTGCCACCAGTGATAGTAGTACGAACACCGGGGAGCTGTTTTTT. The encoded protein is CATSDSSTNTGELFF.

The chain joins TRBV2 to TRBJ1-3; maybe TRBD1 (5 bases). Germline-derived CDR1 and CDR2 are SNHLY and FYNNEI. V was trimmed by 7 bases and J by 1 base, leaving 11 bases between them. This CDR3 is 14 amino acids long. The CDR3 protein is CASTTGPSGNTIYF. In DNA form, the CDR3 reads TGTGCCAGCACTACAGGCCCTTCTGGAAACACCATATATTTT.

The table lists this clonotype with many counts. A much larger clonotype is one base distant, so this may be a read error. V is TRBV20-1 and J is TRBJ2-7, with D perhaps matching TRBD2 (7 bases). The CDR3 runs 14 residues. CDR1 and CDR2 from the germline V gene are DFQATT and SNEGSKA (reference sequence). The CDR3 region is CGARGGGYNYEQYF. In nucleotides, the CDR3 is TGCGGTGCTAGGGGGGGGGGGTACAATTACGAGCAGTACTTC.

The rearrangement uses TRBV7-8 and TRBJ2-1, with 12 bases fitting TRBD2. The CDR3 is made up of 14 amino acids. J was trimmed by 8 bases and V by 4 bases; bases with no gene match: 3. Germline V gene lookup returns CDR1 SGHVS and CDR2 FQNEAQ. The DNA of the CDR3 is TGTGCCAGCAGCTCTAGCGGGGGGGCCCATGAGCAGTTCTTC. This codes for CASSSSGGAHEQFF.

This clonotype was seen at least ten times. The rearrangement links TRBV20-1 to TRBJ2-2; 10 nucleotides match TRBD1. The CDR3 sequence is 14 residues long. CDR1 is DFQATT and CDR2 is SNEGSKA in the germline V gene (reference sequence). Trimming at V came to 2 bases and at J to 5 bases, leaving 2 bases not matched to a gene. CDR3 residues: CSARRTGGTGELFF. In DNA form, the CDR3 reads TGCAGTGCTAGAAGGACAGGGGGTACCGGGGAGCTGTTTTTT.

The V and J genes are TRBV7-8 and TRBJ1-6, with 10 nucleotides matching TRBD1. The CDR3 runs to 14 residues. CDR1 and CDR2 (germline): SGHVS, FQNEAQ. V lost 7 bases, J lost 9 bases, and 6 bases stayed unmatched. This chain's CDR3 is CASTQRDRGSPLHF. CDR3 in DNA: TGTGCCAGCACCCAGCGGGACAGGGGTTCACCCCTCCACTTT.

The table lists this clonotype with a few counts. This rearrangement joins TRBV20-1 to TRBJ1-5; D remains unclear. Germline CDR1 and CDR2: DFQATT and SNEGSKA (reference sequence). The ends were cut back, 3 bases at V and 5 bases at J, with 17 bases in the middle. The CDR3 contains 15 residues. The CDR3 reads CSASPREGAYQPQHF. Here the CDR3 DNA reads TGCAGTGCTAGTCCCCGTGAGGGAGCTTATCAGCCCCAGCATTTT.

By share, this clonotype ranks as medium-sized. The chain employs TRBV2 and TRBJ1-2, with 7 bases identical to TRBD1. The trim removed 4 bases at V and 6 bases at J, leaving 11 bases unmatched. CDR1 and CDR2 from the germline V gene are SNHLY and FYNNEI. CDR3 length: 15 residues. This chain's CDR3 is CASSASPGGRDGYTF. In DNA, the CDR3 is TGTGCCAGCAGTGCATCCCCAGGGGGAAGAGATGGCTACACCTTC.

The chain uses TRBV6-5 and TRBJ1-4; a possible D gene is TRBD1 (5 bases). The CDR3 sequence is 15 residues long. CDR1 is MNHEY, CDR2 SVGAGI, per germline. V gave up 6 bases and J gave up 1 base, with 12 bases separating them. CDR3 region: CASSRLRGTNEKLFF. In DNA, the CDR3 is TGTGCCAGCAGCCGCCTAAGGGGAACTAATGAAAAACTGTTTTTT.

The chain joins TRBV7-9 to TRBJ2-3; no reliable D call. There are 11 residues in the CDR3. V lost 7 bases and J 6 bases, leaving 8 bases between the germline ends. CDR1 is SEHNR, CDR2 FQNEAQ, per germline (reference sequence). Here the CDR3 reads CASTTADTQYF. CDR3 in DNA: TGTGCCAGCACCACCGCTGATACGCAGTATTTT. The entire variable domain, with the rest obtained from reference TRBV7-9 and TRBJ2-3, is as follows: DTGVSQNPRHKITKRGQNVTFRCDPISEHNRLYWYRQTLGQGPEFLTYFQNEAQLEKSRLLSDRFSAERPKGSFSTLEIQRTEQGDSAMYLCASTTADTQYFGPGTRLTVL.

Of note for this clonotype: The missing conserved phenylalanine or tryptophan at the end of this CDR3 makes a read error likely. The DNA of the CDR3 is TGTGCCAGCAGCTCATCATCAACGGTCGAAAAACTGTTTCTT. Its protein is CASSSSSTVEKLFL. The genes are TRBV7-2 and TRBJ1-4; D gene uncertain. Trimming pared 4 bases from V and 8 bases from J, leaving 14 bases between. The germline CDR1 and CDR2 sequences are SGHTA and FQGNSA. The CDR3 runs to 14 residues.